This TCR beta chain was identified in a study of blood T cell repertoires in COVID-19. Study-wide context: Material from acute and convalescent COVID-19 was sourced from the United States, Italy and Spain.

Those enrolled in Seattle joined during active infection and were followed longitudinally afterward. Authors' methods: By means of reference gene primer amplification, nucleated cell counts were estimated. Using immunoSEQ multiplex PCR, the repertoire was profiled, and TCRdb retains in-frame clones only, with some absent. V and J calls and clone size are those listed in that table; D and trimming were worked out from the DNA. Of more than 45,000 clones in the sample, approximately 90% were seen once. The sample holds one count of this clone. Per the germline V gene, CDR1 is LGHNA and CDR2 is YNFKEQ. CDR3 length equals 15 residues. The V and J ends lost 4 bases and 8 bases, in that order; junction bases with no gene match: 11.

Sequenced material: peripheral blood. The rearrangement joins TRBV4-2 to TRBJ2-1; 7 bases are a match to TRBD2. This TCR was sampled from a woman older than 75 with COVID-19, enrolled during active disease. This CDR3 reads CASSPAGVGYDEQFF. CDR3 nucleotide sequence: TGTGCCAGCAGCCCGGCGGGGGTTGGGTACGATGAGCAGTTCTTC.